The 16 T cell receptor beta chains below all came from one sample that was sequenced in a study of CD8 T cells in ankylosing spondylitis. General study results and limits: A motif of 8 or 9 highly homologous TCR beta variants was seen as apparently characteristic of ankylosing spondylitis blood.

A single record per CDR3 protein comes from TCRdb applying MiXCR to the 5' RACE reads. The sample consists of a few hundred thousand distinct CDR3 sequences, roughly 13% of them appearing once. These receptors' targets are unknown. Material: blood, either unsorted or a sorted T cell fraction (not recorded which). The receptors shown here come from a male donor with ankylosing spondylitis.

This clonotype was counted only a few times. The chain has TRBV4-2 and TRBJ2-1; 10 positions agree with TRBD2. V gave up 0 bases and J gave up 8 bases; unmatched junction bases: 7. The germline V gene encodes CDR1 LGHNA and CDR2 YNFKEQ. The CDR3 is 16 residues long. The CDR3 reads CASSQDKAGGGHEQFF. CDR3 sequence (DNA): TGTGCCAGCAGCCAAGACAAAGCGGGAGGGGGCCATGAGCAGTTCTTC.

The DNA of the CDR3 is TGTGCCACCAGTGATGTCGGGGGGACTGGAGATACGCAGTATTTT. Translation gives CATSDVGGTGDTQYF. The J gene is TRBJ2-3, the V gene TRBV24-1; 7 bases line up with TRBD2. Losses at the gene ends were 3 bases for V and 5 bases for J; bases not matched to a gene: 7. The CDR3 has 15 amino acids. CDR1 KGHDR and CDR2 SFDVKD come from the germline V gene.

The chain carries TRBV7-6 and TRBJ2-1, with D perhaps TRBD2 (5 bases). Germline assignment: CDR1 SGHVS and CDR2 FNYEAQ. The CDR3 is 16 amino acids. Trimming stripped 3 bases from V and 0 bases from J, with 12 bases between. The CDR3 DNA sequence: TGTGCCAGCAGCTTCGGACTGTACACCTCCTACAATGAGCAGTTCTTC. The encoded protein is CASSFGLYTSYNEQFF.

The chain joins TRBV7-2 to TRBJ2-5, with a possible D match to TRBD2 (5 bases). The germline gives CDR1 SGHTA, CDR2 FQGNSA. CDR3 size: 15 residues. Trimming removed 0 bases from V and 2 bases from J, with 10 bases in between. CDR3 in DNA: TGTGCCAGCAGCTTAGCCCTAGCAGCTCAAGAGACCCAGTACTTC. It yields the protein CASSLALAAQETQYF.

This clonotype has only a few counts. The chain combines TRBV6-1 with TRBJ2-7; weak D call: TRBD1 (5 bases). Germline CDR1 reads MNHNS; CDR2 reads SASEGT. The V end was cut by 2 bases, the J end by 2 bases, with 10 bases between. This CDR3 has 14 residues. In nucleotides, the CDR3 is TGTGCCAGCAGTGAATTAAGGGGCCCCTACGAGCAGTACTTC. Its protein is CASSELRGPYEQYF.

This clonotype was counted at least ten times. The rearrangement uses TRBV9 and TRBJ2-1; D is perhaps TRBD1 or TRBD2 (5 bases each). CDR3 length: 15 residues. The V and J ends lost 4 bases and 0 bases respectively, with 11 bases between them. Germline CDR1 SGDLS, CDR2 YYNGEE. The CDR3 DNA reads TGTGCCAGCAGCCCAGAGGGGAGCTCCTACAATGAGCAGTTCTTC. Residues: CASSPEGSSYNEQFF.

The V call is TRBV4-1, the J call TRBJ2-3; 7 bases are a match to TRBD2. With 4 bases clipped from V and 6 bases from J, the junction kept 7 bases outside the gene matches. This CDR3 contains 14 residues. Germline V gene data show CDR1 as MGHRA and CDR2 as YSYEKL. This CDR3 is CASSRGGRGDTQYF. CDR3 sequence (DNA): TGCGCCAGCAGCCGGGGAGGGAGGGGTGATACGCAGTATTTT.

The table lists this clonotype with a few counts. V usage is TRBV7-9 and J usage is TRBJ2-3, with 12 bases that match TRBD2. CDR3 length: 17 residues. Losses at the gene ends were 1 base for V and 5 bases for J; bases not matched to a gene: 7. Germline CDR1 and CDR2: SEHNR and FQNEAQ (reference sequence). As DNA, the CDR3 is TGTGCCAGCAGCTTAGGGACTAGCGGGATCTGGGGAGATACGCAGTATTTT. Protein sequence: CASSLGTSGIWGDTQYF.

In this sample, this clonotype turned up a few times. V gene TRBV7-9 combines with J gene TRBJ2-1; 9 bases line up with TRBD2. V was clipped by 1 base and J by 8 bases; unmatched bases: 9. The V gene's germline CDR1 is SEHNR and CDR2 FQNEAQ (reference sequence). The CDR3 contains 16 residues. CDR3 sequence (DNA): TGTGCCAGCAGCTTAGGTTTGATAGCGGGAGTGGATGAGCAGTTCTTC. The encoded protein is CASSLGLIAGVDEQFF.

The table lists this clonotype with a few counts. The chain couples TRBV18 to TRBJ1-1; unclear D gene. V lost 2 bases, J lost 1 base, and 8 bases lay in between. CDR3 size: 14 residues. Germline V gives CDR1 KGHSH, CDR2 LQKENI. CDR3 DNA sequence: TGTGCCAGCTCACCAAGCCAGACGAACACTGAAGCTTTCTTT. This gives the protein CASSPSQTNTEAFF.

V and J are TRBV28 and TRBJ2-2, with 9 bases matching TRBD2. This CDR3 comprises 21 residues. J was trimmed by 2 bases and V by 2 bases; bases with no gene match: 18. CDR1 is MDHEN and CDR2 is SYDVKM in the germline V gene. The CDR3 region has the DNA TGTGCCAGCAGTTTACTAGCCGAGCGGGAGGACCTGAAGATAAACACCGGGGAGCTGTTTTTT. Its translation is CASSLLAEREDLKINTGELFF.

The chain joins TRBV6-1 to TRBJ2-6; TRBD1 matches 7 bases. Germline CDR1 MNHNS, CDR2 SASEGT. V shed 0 bases and J 2 bases; nucleotides not matched to a gene: 4. The CDR3 contains 17 residues. The CDR3 DNA reads TGTGCCAGCAGTGAAGCGCTGACAGGGCCTGGGGCCAACGTCCTGACTTTC. This translates into CASSEALTGPGANVLTF.

This clonotype was picked up a small number of times. The rearrangement uses TRBV20-1 and TRBJ2-3; D perhaps matches TRBD2 (5 bases). The CDR3 loop spans 13 amino acids. The V end was cut by 3 bases, the J end by 4 bases, with 11 bases between. The germline V gene has CDR1 DFQATT and CDR2 SNEGSKA (reference sequence). CDR3 bases: TGCAGTGCTAGCCTGGACTCTTCAGATACGCAGTATTTT. Translating gives CSASLDSSDTQYF.

CDR3 DNA sequence: TGCAGTGCCCGAGACCTGGACAGGGACAACACTGAAGCTTTCTTT. Its translation is CSARDLDRDNTEAFF. The genes are TRBV20-1 and TRBJ1-1; 8 nucleotides line up with TRBD1. V was clipped by 6 bases and J by 2 bases; unmatched bases: 11. The germline V gene has CDR1 DFQATT and CDR2 SNEGSKA (reference sequence). The CDR3 is 15 amino acids.

This clonotype has just a few counts. The chain recombines TRBV15 with TRBJ2-5, with a weak D call TRBD1 (6 bases). V shed 5 bases and J shed 7 bases, with 17 bases lying between them. Per germline, CDR1 LNHNV and CDR2 YYDKDF (reference sequence). This CDR3 has 14 residues. Here the CDR3 reads CATSGRQAGGTQYF. In DNA form, the CDR3 reads TGTGCCACCAGCGGAAGACAGGCGGGTGGGACCCAGTACTTC. The full variable domain, rest sourced from reference TRBV15 and TRBJ2-5, is DAMVIQNPRYQVTQFGKPVTLSCSQTLNHNVMYWYQQKSSQAPKLLFHYYDKDFNNEADTPDNFQSRRPNTSFCFLDIRSPGLGDTAMYLCATSGRQAGGTQYFGPGTRLLVL.

This clonotype came up many times. This rearrangement joins TRBV7-9 to TRBJ2-4; 8 bases agree with TRBD1. Germline V lookup: CDR1 SEHNR, CDR2 FQNEAQ (reference sequence). The J segment lost 1 base and the V segment lost 3 bases, leaving 2 bases of the junction unmatched. CDR3 size: 15 residues. The CDR3 nucleotides read TGTGCCAGCAGCTTGGGGGACAGGGCCAAAAACATTCAGTACTTC. This encodes CASSLGDRAKNIQYF.